Reported below is one TCR beta chain. Its antigen remains unidentified. This sample is part of a study of T cell repertoires in cytomegalovirus infection. Study as a whole: Both CMV infection and a matching HLA type were indicated by public TCR beta signatures.

The germline V and J ends were trimmed by 1 base and 1 base, with 13 bases remaining between them. The CDR3 is 16 residues long. Germline loops: CDR1 MNHNS, CDR2 SASEGT. Using its own MiXCR run on the reads, TCRdb lists one record per CDR3 protein. The table includes hundreds of thousands of distinct CDR3 sequences, 30% to 35% detected once. The sample in question was cultured PBMCs, obtained from culture after CMV antigen stimulation. This rearrangement joins TRBV6-1 to TRBJ2-5, with a tentative D call TRBD1 (5 bases). This TCR was recovered from a human donor in good health (CMV status not recorded). Some clones in this sample may be carry-over from other donors' samples. This CDR3 reads CASSEGGVGAQETQYF. CDR3 coding DNA: TGTGCCAGCAGTGAAGGAGGCGTAGGGGCCCAAGAGACCCAGTACTTC.